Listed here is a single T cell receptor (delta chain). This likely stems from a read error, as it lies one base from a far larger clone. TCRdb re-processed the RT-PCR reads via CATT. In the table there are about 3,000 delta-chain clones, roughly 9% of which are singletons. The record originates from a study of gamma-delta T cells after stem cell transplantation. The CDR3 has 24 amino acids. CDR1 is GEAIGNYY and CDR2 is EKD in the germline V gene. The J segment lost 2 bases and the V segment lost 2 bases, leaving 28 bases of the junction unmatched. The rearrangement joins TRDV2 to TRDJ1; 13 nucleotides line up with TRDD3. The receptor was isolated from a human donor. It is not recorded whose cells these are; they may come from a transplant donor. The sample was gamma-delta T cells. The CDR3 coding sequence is TGTGCCTGTGACATTACTGTCTACTGGGGGATACGCGAGCCGCGCTCCCACCTTACCGATAAACTCATCTTT. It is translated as CACDITVYWGIREPRSHLTDKLIF.